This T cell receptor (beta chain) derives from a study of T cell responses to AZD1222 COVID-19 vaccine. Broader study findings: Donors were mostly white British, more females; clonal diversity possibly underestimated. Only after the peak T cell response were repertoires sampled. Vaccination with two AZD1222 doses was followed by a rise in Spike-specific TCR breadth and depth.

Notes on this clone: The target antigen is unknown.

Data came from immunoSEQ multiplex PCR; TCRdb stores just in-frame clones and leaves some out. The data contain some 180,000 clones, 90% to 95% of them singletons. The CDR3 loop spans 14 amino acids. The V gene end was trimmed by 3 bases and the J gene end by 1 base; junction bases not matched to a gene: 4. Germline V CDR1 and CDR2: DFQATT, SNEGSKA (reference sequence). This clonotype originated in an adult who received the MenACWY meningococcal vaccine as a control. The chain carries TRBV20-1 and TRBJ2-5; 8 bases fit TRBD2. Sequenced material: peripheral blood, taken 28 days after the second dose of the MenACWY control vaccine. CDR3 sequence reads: CSASPSGSQETQYF. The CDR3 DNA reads TGCAGTGCTAGTCCTAGCGGGTCCCAAGAGACCCAGTACTTC.